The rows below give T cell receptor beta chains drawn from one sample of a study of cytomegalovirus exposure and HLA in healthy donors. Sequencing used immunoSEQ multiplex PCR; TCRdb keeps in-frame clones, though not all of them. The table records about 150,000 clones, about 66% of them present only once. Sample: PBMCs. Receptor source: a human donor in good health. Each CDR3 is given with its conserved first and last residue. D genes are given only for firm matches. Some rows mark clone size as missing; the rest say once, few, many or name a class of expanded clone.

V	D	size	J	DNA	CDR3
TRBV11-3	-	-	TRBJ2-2	TGTGCCAGCAGCTCCTTGGGTGGAGGGAACACCGGGGAGCTGTTTTTT	CASSSLGGGNTGELFF
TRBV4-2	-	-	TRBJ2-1	TGTGCCAGCACCCCGAGCCGTACCTCCTACAATGAGCAGTTCTTC	CASTPSRTSYNEQFF
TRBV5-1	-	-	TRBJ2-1	TGCGCCAGCAGCTTCATCGGGGAGCAGTTCTTC	CASSFIGEQFF
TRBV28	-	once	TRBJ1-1	TGTGCCAGCAGTCCCCCCGGGGCTGAAGCTTTCTTT	CASSPPGAEAFF
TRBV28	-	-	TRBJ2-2	TGTGCCAGCAGTTGGGGGCGCAGAACCGGGGAGCTGTTTTTT	CASSWGRRTGELFF
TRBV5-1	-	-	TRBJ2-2	TGCGCCAGCAGCTCGTCATTCGGAGGGGAAGGCACCGGGGAGCTGTTTTTT	CASSSSFGGEGTGELFF
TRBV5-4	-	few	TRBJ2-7	TGTGCCAGCAGCTTGGGTGTTTGGAGGGGCCGGGGCTACGAGCAGTACTTC	CASSLGVWRGRGYEQYF
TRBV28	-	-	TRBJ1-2	TGTGCCAGCAGTTCGTCTCCGAGGGGCTACACCTTC	CASSSSPRGYTF
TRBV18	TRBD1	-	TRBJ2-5	TGTGCCAGCTCACCCGGGACAGGGACGCAAGAGACCCAGTACTTC	CASSPGTGTQETQYF
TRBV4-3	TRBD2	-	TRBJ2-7	TGCGCCAGCAGCCAAGATGGGAGCGGGAGAACCTCCTACGAGCAGTACTTC	CASSQDGSGRTSYEQYF
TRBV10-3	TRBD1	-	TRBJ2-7	TGTGCCACCGGACAGGGGGGCCCCTACGAGCAGTACTTC	CATGQGGPYEQYF
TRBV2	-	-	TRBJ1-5	TGTGCCAGCAGTGTGGGGGGAGTAATAGGGGGCAATCAGCCCCAGCATTTT	CASSVGGVIGGNQPQHF
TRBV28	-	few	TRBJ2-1	TGTGCCACCGAGAGGGCCTACAATGAGCAGTTCTTC	CATERAYNEQFF
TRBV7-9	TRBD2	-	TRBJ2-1	TGTGCCAGCAGCTTTTCCCCGACTAGCGTTAGGTACAATGAGCAGTTCTTC	CASSFSPTSVRYNEQFF
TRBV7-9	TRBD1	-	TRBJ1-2	TGTGCCAGCAGCTTGGTGTACGACAGGGATTTCAACTATGGCTACACCTTC	CASSLVYDRDFNYGYTF
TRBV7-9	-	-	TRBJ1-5	TGTGCCAGCAGCCTTTCGGGACAAGGAAATCAGCCCCAGCATTTT	CASSLSGQGNQPQHF
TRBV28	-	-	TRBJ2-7	TGTGCCGGTGGCGGGGTGGCGGACGAGCAGTACTTC	CAGGGVADEQYF
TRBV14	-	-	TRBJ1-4	TGTGCCAGCAGCCAAGAAAGACTCAGAGGTGAAAAACTGTTTTTT	CASSQERLRGEKLFF
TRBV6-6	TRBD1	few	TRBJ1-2	TGTGCCAGCAGTAGAGACCGGGACAGGGGGCATGGCTACACCTTC	CASSRDRDRGHGYTF
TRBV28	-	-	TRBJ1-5	TGTGCCAGCAGTTCCTCTTCAGAATCTCAGCCCCAGCATTTT	CASSSSSESQPQHF
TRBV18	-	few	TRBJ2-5	TGTGCCAGCTCACCACTGCAGTCGCAAGAGACCCAGTACTTC	CASSPLQSQETQYF
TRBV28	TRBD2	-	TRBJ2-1	TGTGCCAGCAGTGGAGCGGGACTAGGTCGGAATGAGCAGTTCTTC	CASSGAGLGRNEQFF
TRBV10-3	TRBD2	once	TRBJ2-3	TGTGCCTCGGGACTAGCAGGGGATACGCAGTATTTT	CASGLAGDTQYF
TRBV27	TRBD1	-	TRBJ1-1	TGTGCCAGCAGTACCCCCTGGACAGGGGGGAACACTGAAGCTTTCTTT	CASSTPWTGGNTEAFF
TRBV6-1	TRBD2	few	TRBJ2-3	TGTGCCAGCAGTGAACCGGGGACTAGCGGGAGGCCGCAGTATTTT	CASSEPGTSGRPQYF
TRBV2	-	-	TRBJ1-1	TGTGCCAGCAGTGAAATCGGGGACACTGAAGCTTTCTTT	CASSEIGDTEAFF
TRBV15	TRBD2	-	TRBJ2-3	TGTGCCACCAGCATCGGGGGAGCGGGAAGCACAGATACGCAGTATTTT	CATSIGGAGSTDTQYF
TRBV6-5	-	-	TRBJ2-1	TGTGCCAGCAGTTATAGTCTAACGTCCTACAATGAGCAGTTCTTC	CASSYSLTSYNEQFF
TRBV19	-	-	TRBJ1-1	TGTGCCAGCCGGGATGGGACTTCCTACACTGAAGCTTTCTTT	CASRDGTSYTEAFF
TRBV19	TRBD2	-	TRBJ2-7	TGTGCCAGTAGTGGACTAGCGAACACCTACGAGCAGTACTTC	CASSGLANTYEQYF
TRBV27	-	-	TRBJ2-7	TGTGCCAGCAGTTTATCGTATATCCTCGCGAGTTCGTACGAGCAGTACTTC	CASSLSYILASSYEQYF
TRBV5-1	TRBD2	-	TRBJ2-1	TGCGCCAGCAGCTTGGGGACTAGCGGGTCCTACAATGAGCAGTTCTTC	CASSLGTSGSYNEQFF
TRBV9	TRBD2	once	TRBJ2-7	TGTGCCAGCAGCCCAAGAAGCGGGAGCGGGGCCTACGAGCAGTACTTC	CASSPRSGSGAYEQYF
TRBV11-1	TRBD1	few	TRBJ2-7	TGTGCCAGCTCCCTTACGGACAGGGCGAGTTACGAGCAGTACTTC	CASSLTDRASYEQYF
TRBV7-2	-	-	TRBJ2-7	TGTGCCAGCAGCTTAGATTCCGGAGGGATCGAGCAGTACTTC	CASSLDSGGIEQYF
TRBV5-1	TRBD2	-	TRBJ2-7	TGCGCCAGCAGCTTGAGACTAGCGGGAGGGCCTGGGAGGGAGCAGTACTTC	CASSLRLAGGPGREQYF
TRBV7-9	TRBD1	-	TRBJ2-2	TGTGCCAGCAGCTTCCCGAAACGGACAGGGAGCACCGGGGAGCTGTTTTTT	CASSFPKRTGSTGELFF
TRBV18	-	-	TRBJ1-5	TGTGCCAGCTCTCCGGGGGGAAATCAGCCCCAGCATTTT	CASSPGGNQPQHF
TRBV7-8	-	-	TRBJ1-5	TGTGCCAGCAGCGCTAATGTGGTGAGGTATAGCAATCAGCCCCAGCATTTT	CASSANVVRYSNQPQHF